The clone carrying this T cell receptor beta chain was seen a handful of times. No antigen is known for it. General study points: Tumor memory CD4+ T cell TCR gene usage clustered with blood and lymph node memory CD4+ cells and lymph node naive CD4+ cells. Greatest tumor Treg TCR overlap was with tumor naive CD4+ cells.

The sorted Tregs were CD4+CD25+CD127-/low cells. Full-length variable regions came from constant-region reverse primers plus semi-nested Nested Universal Primer A PCR. TCRdb re-derived calls from the 5' RACE reads in MiXCR, one entry per CDR3 protein. Of around 9,000 distinct CDR3 sequences in the sample, less than 40% were seen once. V shed 5 bases and J shed 7 bases, with 11 bases lying between them. CDR3 size: 12 residues. Germline CDR1 reads SEHNR; CDR2 reads FQNEAQ (reference sequence). The rearrangement uses TRBV7-9 and TRBJ1-2; possible D gene TRBD1, 5 bases. The TCR was taken from a female donor with breast cancer. Source material: Tregs sorted from blood. This CDR3 reads CASSRGHGGYTF. In DNA, the CDR3 is TGTGCCAGCAGCCGCGGACACGGTGGCTACACCTTC.